This T cell receptor beta chain was sequenced in a study of CD4 T cells in relation to SARS-CoV-2 and coronaviruses. Study overall: PBMCs were cultured with antigen for less than twelve days before TCR beta sequencing.

Unexposed donor CD4+ T cells date from about 2011-2018, before the COVID-19 pandemic. After less than 11 days of culture, CD4+ T cells were isolated. As cell numbers allowed, unexposed-donor CD4+ T cells faced SARS-CoV-2 S/N and four cold-coronavirus spikes. Study-wide findings and caveats: In approximately 70% of donors, memory CD4+ clonotypes crossrecognized SARS-CoV-2 and at least one common cold coronavirus spike. SARS-CoV-2-driven expansion was significantly weaker in crossreactive than monoreactive clones.

The method was immunoSEQ multiplex PCR; TCRdb's version includes in-frame clones alone and lacks a portion of them. The sample contains around 25,000 clones, around 73% of which appear only once. Concerning this clone: Its antigen is currently unknown.

CDR1 MGHRA and CDR2 YSYEKL come from the germline V gene. The V and J ends lost 4 bases and 4 bases respectively, with 16 bases between them. The CDR3 totals 15 residues. This chain links TRBV4-1 with TRBJ2-5, with D tentatively TRBD1 (6 bases). The sequence came from a human donor in good health. What was sequenced was CD4+ T cells from PBMCs, cultured in vitro. CDR3 nucleotides: TGCGCCAGCAGCCTTAGCCTGGGGGCGGGAGAGACCCAGTACTTC. Protein sequence: CASSLSLGAGETQYF.